Listed below are T cell receptor beta chains from one sample, sequenced in a study of control samples from healthy donors and cancer patients. Produced via immunoSEQ multiplex PCR; TCRdb's table is partial and in-frame only. The data hold about 48,000 clones, with roughly 93% observed a single time. The sequencing sample was made of PBMCs. The receptors originated from a woman aged 45-59 years with head and neck cancer. The CDR3 runs from the conserved cysteine through the conserved F or W. D genes are given only for firm matches. Part of the rows lack a size; the others show once, few, many or a class for expanded clones.

J gene	clone size	V gene	D gene	CDR3 protein	CDR3 DNA
TRBJ2-1	-	TRBV19	-	CASSTDDEQFF	TGTGCCAGTAGTACAGATGACGAGCAGTTCTTC
TRBJ2-2	-	TRBV7-9	TRBD2	CASSSRTSGNTGELFF	TGTGCCAGCAGCTCTAGGACTAGCGGTAACACCGGGGAGCTGTTTTTT
TRBJ1-2	-	TRBV13	TRBD1	CASSSSTGVRGYTF	TGTGCCAGCAGCTCTTCAACAGGGGTGAGAGGCTACACCTTC
TRBJ2-3	-	TRBV7-6	TRBD2	CASSLELGTSGLPQYF	TGTGCCAGCAGCTTAGAACTTGGAACTAGCGGCCTGCCCCAGTATTTT
TRBJ2-3	-	TRBV30	-	CAWRGLSTDTQYF	TGTGCCTGGAGGGGATTAAGCACAGATACGCAGTATTTT
TRBJ2-2	-	TRBV5-1	-	CASSLKGGDNTGELFF	TGCGCCAGCAGCCTCAAAGGGGGGGATAACACCGGGGAGCTGTTTTTT
TRBJ2-3	-	TRBV14	-	CASSDGRGRRTDTQYF	TGTGCCAGCAGCGACGGGCGAGGGCGGAGGACAGATACGCAGTATTTT
TRBJ2-6	-	TRBV19	-	CASRVRAPGANVLTF	TGTGCCAGTAGGGTCCGGGCCCCCGGGGCCAACGTCCTGACTTTC
TRBJ1-2	-	TRBV28	-	CASTLVGAPYYGYTF	TGTGCCAGCACCCTGGTGGGAGCACCATACTATGGCTACACCTTC
TRBJ2-5	-	TRBV5-6	TRBD1	CASSLDRGQETQYF	TGTGCCAGCAGCTTGGACAGGGGCCAAGAGACCCAGTACTTC
TRBJ2-7	-	TRBV11-3	TRBD1	CASSFSGQGAYEQYF	TGTGCCAGCAGCTTCTCGGGACAGGGGGCCTACGAGCAGTACTTC
TRBJ2-3	once	TRBV7-2	TRBD1	CASSQGGGLGTDTQYF	TGTGCCAGCAGCCAAGGGGGCGGATTGGGCACAGATACGCAGTATTTT
TRBJ2-5	-	TRBV7-8	-	CASSPYRVGKETQYF	TGTGCCAGCAGCCCCTATAGGGTGGGGAAAGAGACCCAGTACTTC
TRBJ1-4	-	TRBV5-1	-	CASSEGSAEKLFF	TGCGCCAGCAGCGAGGGGTCGGCGGAAAAACTGTTTTTT
TRBJ2-5	-	TRBV2	-	CASIGFGTQYF	TGTGCCAGCATAGGTTTTGGGACCCAGTACTTC
TRBJ2-1	-	TRBV27	TRBD2	CASSYGGALEEQFF	TGTGCCAGCAGTTACGGGGGGGCCCTAGAAGAGCAGTTCTTC
TRBJ1-1	-	TRBV3-1/TRBV3-2	TRBD1	CASSRTGAWSEAFF	TGTGCCAGCAGTCGAACAGGGGCCTGGAGTGAAGCTTTCTTT
TRBJ1-2	-	TRBV3-1/TRBV3-2	TRBD1	CASSRQGGGYGYTF	TGTGCCAGCAGCCGACAGGGTGGGGGCTATGGCTACACCTTC
TRBJ2-5	-	TRBV28	-	CASSLLAQQETQYF	TGTGCCAGCAGTTTATTAGCGCAACAAGAGACCCAGTACTTC
TRBJ2-4	-	TRBV21-1	-	CASSKRWKNIQYF	TGTGCCAGCAGCAAACGGTGGAAAAACATTCAGTACTTC
TRBJ2-1	-	TRBV5-4	-	CASSSAEGFSYNEQFF	TGTGCCAGCAGTTCTGCTGAGGGCTTTTCCTACAATGAGCAGTTCTTC
TRBJ2-1	-	TRBV19	TRBD2	CASSIEIAGAYNEQFF	TGTGCCAGTAGTATAGAGATAGCGGGAGCCTACAATGAGCAGTTCTTC
TRBJ2-1	-	TRBV3-1/TRBV3-2	TRBD2	CASSQGVGLASEQFF	TGTGCCAGCAGCCAAGGAGTCGGACTAGCGAGTGAGCAGTTCTTC
TRBJ1-5	-	TRBV6-5	-	CASSLSSNQPQHF	TGTGCCAGCAGTCTGAGTAGCAATCAGCCCCAGCATTTT
TRBJ1-5	-	TRBV20-1	-	CSASRGGQGGQPQHF	TGCAGTGCTAGTCGGGGTGGGCAGGGAGGCCAGCCCCAGCATTTT
TRBJ1-1	-	TRBV12-3/TRBV12-4	-	CASSLRPTWGAFF	TGTGCCAGCAGTCTACGACCGACTTGGGGAGCTTTCTTT
TRBJ2-7	-	TRBV18	-	CASSPRSGDNEQYF	TGTGCCAGCTCACCACGGTCAGGGGACAACGAGCAGTACTTC
TRBJ2-2	-	TRBV4-3	TRBD2	CASSQDLRGWAGARGELFF	TGCGCCAGCAGCCAAGATTTAAGGGGTTGGGCGGGAGCGAGAGGGGAGCTGTTTTTT
TRBJ2-7	-	TRBV7-9	-	CASSFAHLSYEQYF	TGTGCCAGCAGCTTCGCACACCTCTCCTACGAGCAGTACTTC
TRBJ2-2	-	TRBV29-1	TRBD2	CSVDPGGPTGELFF	TGCAGCGTTGACCCGGGGGGTCCCACCGGGGAGCTGTTTTTT
TRBJ1-2	-	TRBV6-5	-	CASSYGQNYGYTF	TGTGCCAGCAGTTACGGTCAAAACTATGGCTACACCTTC
TRBJ1-2	once	TRBV28	TRBD1	CASSSRDRGNYGYTF	TGTGCCAGCAGCTCCCGGGACAGGGGTAACTATGGCTACACCTTC
TRBJ2-2	-	TRBV2	-	CASSVHELGNTGELFF	TGTGCCAGCAGTGTACATGAACTAGGTAACACCGGGGAGCTGTTTTTT
TRBJ1-2	-	TRBV28	TRBD1	CASSPTSSGGSRGYTF	TGTGCCAGCAGCCCAACCAGCTCAGGGGGCTCGAGGGGCTACACCTTC
TRBJ2-7	-	TRBV24-1	TRBD1	CATSDGTGSYEQYF	TGTGCCACCAGTGATGGGACAGGTTCCTACGAGCAGTACTTC
TRBJ2-3	-	TRBV24-1	-	CATSDPRTATDTQYF	TGTGCCACCAGTGATCCCCGGACAGCCACAGATACGCAGTATTTT
TRBJ2-3	-	TRBV3-1/TRBV3-2	-	CASSQDSGRTDTQYF	TGTGCCAGCAGCCAAGATTCGGGCCGCACAGATACGCAGTATTTT